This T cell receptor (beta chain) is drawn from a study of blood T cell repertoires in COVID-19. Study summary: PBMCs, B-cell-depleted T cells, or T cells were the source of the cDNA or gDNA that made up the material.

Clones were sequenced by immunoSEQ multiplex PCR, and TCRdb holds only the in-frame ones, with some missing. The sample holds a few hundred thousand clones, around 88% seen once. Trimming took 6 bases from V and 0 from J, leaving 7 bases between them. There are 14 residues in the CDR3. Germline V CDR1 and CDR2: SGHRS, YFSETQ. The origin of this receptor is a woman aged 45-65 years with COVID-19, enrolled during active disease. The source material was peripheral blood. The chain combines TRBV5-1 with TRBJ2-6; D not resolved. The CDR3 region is CASTKSSGANVLTF. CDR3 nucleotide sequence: TGCGCCAGCACCAAGAGCTCTGGGGCCAACGTCCTGACTTTC.